This TCR beta chain was profiled in a study of shared clonotypes between healthy human individuals. The wider study: The study used three CD4 naive, three CD4 memory, two CD8 naive and one CD8 memory plate per donor. Notes on the study in general: As a rule, naive subsets had a larger estimated richness than memory subsets. Researchers sampled blood only, noting tissue repertoires likely differ. Shared across four donors were approximately 5% of the naive CD4 clonotypes.

Data came from immunoSEQ multiplex PCR; TCRdb stores just in-frame clones and leaves some out. The table includes hundreds of thousands of clones, roughly 96% detected once. Terminally differentiated effector memory CD45RA+ cells were excluded by CCR7 positive selection of CD45RO-negative cells. Comment on this clone: Its antigen is as yet unknown.

In germline, CDR1 is SQVTM, CDR2 ANQGSEA. The CDR3 totals 13 residues. With 7 bases removed from V and 8 bases from J, the gap between germline ends came to 20 bases. This TCR was recovered from a woman in her twenties or thirties in good health. V usage is TRBV29-1 and J usage is TRBJ1-2, with D possibly being TRBD1 (5 bases). Material: naive CD8+ T cells sorted from blood. CDR3 DNA sequence: TGCAGCGCCCAAAGGGCAGGGCCGGTGGGCTACACCTTC. Translation gives CSAQRAGPVGYTF.